The 11 T cell receptor beta chains listed next were all sequenced from one sample in a study of cytomegalovirus exposure and HLA in healthy donors. The PCR used 60 Vbeta and 13 Jbeta primers. Clones were sequenced by immunoSEQ multiplex PCR, and TCRdb holds only the in-frame ones, with some missing. There are under 200,000 clones in the sample; about 84% occur only once, and over 3.5% lies in the top ten. What was sequenced was PBMCs. The receptors here all came from a man in his fifties in good health and CMV-seronegative.

Only one count was recorded for this clone. CDR3 sequence: CASSLRDMDQQYF. CDR3 bases: TGTGCCAGCAGTTTAAGGGACATGGACCAGCAGTACTTC. The chain recombines TRBV27 with TRBJ2-7, with D tentatively TRBD1 (6 bases). The CDR3 runs to 13 residues. Germline CDR1 and CDR2: MNHEY and SMNVEV (reference sequence). Trimming took 2 bases from V and 8 from J, leaving 13 bases between them.

V gene TRBV5-1 combines with J gene TRBJ2-2; the D is unclear. Germline CDR1 reads SGHRS; CDR2 reads YFSETQ. V lost 0 bases, J lost 7 bases, and 16 bases lay in between. The CDR3 sequence is 16 residues long. The CDR3 here is CASSLEVKDRGGELFF. The CDR3 coding sequence is TGCGCCAGCAGCTTGGAGGTCAAGGATCGCGGCGGGGAGCTGTTTTTT.

The chain carries TRBV4-1 and TRBJ2-2, with D possibly matching TRBD1 (5 bases). V was pared by 4 bases and J by 1 base, with 13 bases between. This CDR3 has 16 residues. In germline, CDR1 is MGHRA, CDR2 YSYEKL. The CDR3 is CASSLGPGQNTGELFF. The CDR3 nucleotides read TGCGCCAGCAGCCTAGGGCCAGGGCAGAACACCGGGGAGCTGTTTTTT.

This chain links TRBV2 with TRBJ2-7, with TRBD1 identical over 9 bases. V shed 6 bases, J shed 4 bases, and the junction held 1 base outside the gene matches. Germline V gives CDR1 SNHLY, CDR2 FYNNEI. This CDR3 comprises 12 residues. The CDR3 spells CASRTGGYEQYF. CDR3 sequence (DNA): TGTGCCAGCAGGACAGGGGGATACGAGCAGTACTTC.

This clone was recorded once. In DNA, the CDR3 is TGTGCCAGCAGCTTCCAAGGGGCCGTGGAGACCCAGTACTTC. Protein product: CASSFQGAVETQYF. The chain recombines TRBV5-4 with TRBJ2-5; D may be TRBD1 (5 bases). Germline CDR1 and CDR2: SGHNT and YYREEE (reference sequence). The ends were cut back, 2 bases at V and 5 bases at J, with 13 bases in the middle. This CDR3 is 14 amino acids long.

This clone has just one count. The chain recombines TRBV5-6 with TRBJ2-7, with D possibly TRBD2 on 5 matching bases. Germline-derived CDR1 and CDR2 are SGHDT and YYEEEE. Trimming pared 7 bases from V and 0 bases from J, leaving 8 bases between. The CDR3 consists of 12 residues. The DNA of the CDR3 is TGTGCCAGCTCCCGGGGCTCCTACGAGCAGTACTTC. This sequence encodes CASSRGSYEQYF.

The rearrangement links TRBV12-5 to TRBJ2-1, with D possibly being TRBD1 (6 bases). The CDR3 sequence is 18 residues long. Germline lookup yields CDR1 LGHNT and CDR2 FRNRAP. Trimming removed 0 bases from V and 10 bases from J, with 25 bases in between. CDR3 nucleotides: TGTGCTAGTGGTTTGGTACGGGCACCCAGGGGCCCTAGGGAGGAGCAGTTCTTC. Its protein is CASGLVRAPRGPREEQFF.

The chain joins TRBV27 to TRBJ1-6; weak D call: TRBD1 (6 bases). This CDR3 contains 16 residues. V lost 4 bases and J lost 9, with 19 bases in between. Germline CDR1 and CDR2: MNHEY and SMNVEV (reference sequence). The CDR3 DNA follows: TGTGCCAGCAGTTCGATCAACAGGGAGCGCGGTTCACCCCTCCACTTT. Translated: CASSSINRERGSPLHF.

This clone was seen a few times. The chain is built from TRBV6-4 and TRBJ2-5; D may be TRBD2 (5 bases). V gave up 6 bases and J gave up 0 bases, with 11 bases separating them. Germline V CDR1 and CDR2: MRHNA, SNTAGT. The CDR3 totals 14 residues. The CDR3 sequence is CASSKVGDQETQYF. Here the CDR3 DNA reads TGTGCCAGCAGCAAAGTCGGGGACCAAGAGACCCAGTACTTC.

This chain uses TRBV7-2 with TRBJ2-5; 7 bases are shared with TRBD1. The V segment lost 5 bases and the J segment 4 bases; nucleotides outside the gene matches: 10. This CDR3 has 15 amino acids. CDR1 SGHTA and CDR2 FQGNSA come from the germline V gene. The CDR3 DNA reads as TGTGCCAGCAGCGGAGGACAGGTTCTCGGAGAGACCCAGTACTTC. Protein product: CASSGGQVLGETQYF.

To note about this clone: At one end the junction does not follow the germline gene, possibly because of a read error. The chain has TRBV7-6 and TRBJ1-1; D is perhaps TRBD1 (5 bases). This CDR3 has 16 residues. CDR1 is SGHVS and CDR2 is FNYEAQ in the germline V gene. The CDR3 region has the DNA TGTGCCAGCAGCCTAGCTAATATTGGGGGACTTGCTGAAGCTTTCTTT. Its protein product is CASSLANIGGLAEAFF.